The rows below give T cell receptor beta chains drawn from one sample of a study of regulatory T cells in long-lasting Graves disease. MiXCR was run by TCRdb on the multiplex PCR reads, yielding one entry per CDR3 protein. The sample yields more than 300,000 distinct CDR3 sequences, around 11% seen once. The same sample was also used in a study of T cells in Graves' hyperthyroidism and ophthalmopathy.

Sequenced material: peripheral blood mononuclear cells (PBMCs), taken at new diagnosis, from a patient treated with antithyroid drugs. The receptors originated from a woman younger than 35 with Graves disease. Both conserved end residues are part of each CDR3. The order of the fields is V gene, CDR3 length, J gene, CDR3 protein.

>TRBV7-8|13|TRBJ2-5
CASRDRVKETQYF
>TRBV5-1|14|TRBJ1-2
CASNPTGRDYGYTF
>TRBV27|14|TRBJ2-1
CASSAPSSYNEQFF
>TRBV20-1|17|TRBJ1-1
CSARDRVRDSENTEAFF
>TRBV6-2/TRBV6-3|16|TRBJ2-1
CASSYYLTGRLNEQFF
>TRBV6-1|14|TRBJ1-1
CASSQTGVGTEAFF
>TRBV20-1|16|TRBJ2-2
CSARSGLAGDTGELFF
>TRBV19|15|TRBJ1-5
CASGRTGVTNQPQHF
>TRBV4-3|14|TRBJ2-3
CASSQGQGQDTQYF
>TRBV20-1|14|TRBJ1-1
CSAGMGGTNTEAFF
>TRBV20-1|14|TRBJ2-1
CSARKRELYNEQFF
>TRBV12-3/TRBV12-4|14|NA
CASSLDQGRETQYF
>TRBV7-9|12|TRBJ2-1
CASSLVGGGQFF
>TRBV5-6|16|TRBJ1-1
CASSLGPRGVNTEAFF
>TRBV20-1|13|TRBJ2-3
CSAREGGPDTQYF
>TRBV27|12|TRBJ1-5
CASSPGAEPQHF
>TRBV7-2|15|TRBJ1-1
CASSARTGGNTEAFF
>TRBV7-9|11|TRBJ2-7
CASSLVSEQYF